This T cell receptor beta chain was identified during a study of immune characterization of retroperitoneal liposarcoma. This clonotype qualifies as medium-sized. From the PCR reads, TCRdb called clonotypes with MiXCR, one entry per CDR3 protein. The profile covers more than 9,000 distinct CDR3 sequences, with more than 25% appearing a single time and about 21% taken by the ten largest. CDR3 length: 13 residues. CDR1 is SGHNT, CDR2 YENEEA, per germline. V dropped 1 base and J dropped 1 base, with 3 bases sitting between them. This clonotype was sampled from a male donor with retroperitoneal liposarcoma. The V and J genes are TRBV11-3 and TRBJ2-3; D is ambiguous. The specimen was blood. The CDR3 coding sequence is TGTGCCAGCAGCTTAGGGGGCACAGATACGCAGTATTTT. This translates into CASSLGGTDTQYF.